A selection of T cell receptor beta chains follows, all from one sample in a study of cytomegalovirus exposure and HLA in healthy donors. Method: immunoSEQ multiplex PCR; TCRdb's copy keeps in-frame clones and lacks some. The top ten hold roughly 3.1% of the sample, which has some 190,000 clones, approximately 77% seen once. Sequences were obtained from PBMCs. These receptors came from a man aged 35 to 55 in good health and CMV-seropositive. The CDR3 runs from the conserved cysteine through the conserved F or W. Each record gives: CDR3 protein, CDR3 DNA, V gene, J gene, D gene, clone size. The D gene is left open where the match is weak. The listing skips clone size in some rows; elsewhere it reads once, few, many or a size class.

CASSSYLHRGGYNEQFF	TGTGCCAGCAGCTCTTACCTTCACAGGGGGGGCTACAATGAGCAGTTCTTC	TRBV13	TRBJ2-1	NA	NA
CASSPRDNYYGYTF	TGTGCCAGTAGTCCCCGGGACAACTATTATGGCTACACCTTC	TRBV19	TRBJ1-2	NA	NA
CASMRQGAWDEQYF	TGTGCCAGCATGAGGCAGGGGGCGTGGGACGAGCAGTACTTC	TRBV2	TRBJ2-7	TRBD1	NA
CASSTDRGPIDTQYF	TGCGCCAGCAGCACCGACAGGGGGCCTATAGATACGCAGTATTTT	TRBV5-1	TRBJ2-3	TRBD1	NA
CASSLTGAPLEQYF	TGCGCCAGCAGCCTGACAGGGGCCCCGTTGGAGCAGTACTTC	TRBV5-1	TRBJ2-7	TRBD1	NA
CASSLWTEYSYEQYF	TGTGCCAGCAGTTTATGGACTGAATACTCCTACGAGCAGTACTTC	TRBV28	TRBJ2-7	NA	NA
CASSREGRYNEQFF	TGTGCCAGCAGCCGGGAGGGCCGGTACAATGAGCAGTTCTTC	TRBV13	TRBJ2-1	TRBD2	NA
CASSETAGATEAFF	TGTGCCAGCAGTGAAACAGCTGGGGCCACTGAAGCTTTCTTT	TRBV6-1	TRBJ1-1	NA	NA
CASSLDGTSDTQYF	TGCGCCAGCAGCTTGGACGGGACTAGCGATACGCAGTATTTT	TRBV5-1	TRBJ2-3	TRBD2	NA
CSAQPTGPPLHF	TGCAGCGCTCAACCTACAGGGCCCCCCCTCCACTTT	TRBV29-1	TRBJ1-6	NA	NA
CASSPRTPGGADTQYF	TGTGCCAGCAGCCCCCGGACGCCGGGAGGCGCAGATACGCAGTATTTT	TRBV5-8	TRBJ2-3	TRBD2	few
CASMTGVSSPLHF	TGTGCCAGCATGACAGGGGTCTCTTCACCCCTCCACTTT	TRBV2	TRBJ1-6	TRBD1	NA
CASSLGRVGNTEAFF	TGTGCCAGCAGCTTGGGTCGGGTTGGGAACACTGAAGCTTTCTTT	TRBV5-4	TRBJ1-1	NA	NA
CASRERGGGDTGELFF	TGTGCCAGCAGAGAGAGGGGAGGCGGGGACACCGGGGAGCTGTTTTTT	TRBV2	TRBJ2-2	NA	NA
CASSQNRDSTYEQYF	TGTGCCAGCTCACAAAACCGGGACAGCACCTACGAGCAGTACTTC	TRBV18	TRBJ2-7	TRBD1	NA
CASSLGEGNIQYF	TGTGCCAGCAGCTTAGGAGAGGGAAACATTCAGTACTTC	TRBV7-9	TRBJ2-4	NA	NA
CASRGQEYTEAFF	TGTGCCAGCAGGGGACAGGAGTACACTGAAGCTTTCTTT	TRBV13	TRBJ1-1	TRBD1	NA
CASSVEGVATNEKLFF	TGTGCCAGCAGCGTTGAGGGGGTGGCAACTAATGAAAAACTGTTTTTT	TRBV9	TRBJ1-4	NA	NA
CASRTGLGSPLHF	TGTGCCAGTAGGACAGGGTTGGGCTCACCCCTCCACTTT	TRBV19	TRBJ1-6	TRBD1	NA
CASSTGVPEQFF	TGTGCCAGCAGCACAGGGGTCCCTGAGCAGTTCTTC	TRBV11-1	TRBJ2-1	TRBD1	few
CASSRNSGEGYNEQFF	TGTGCCAGCAGCCGAAACTCGGGGGAAGGCTACAATGAGCAGTTCTTC	TRBV9	TRBJ2-1	NA	NA
CASSPGGGVTEAFF	TGTGCCAGCAGCCCGGGAGGGGGCGTCACTGAAGCTTTCTTT	TRBV5-4	TRBJ1-1	TRBD1	NA
CASLTGGNQPQHF	TGTGCCAGCCTGACAGGCGGCAATCAGCCCCAGCATTTT	TRBV28	TRBJ1-5	NA	NA
CASSPSLKAAYDEQYF	TGTGCCAGCAGTCCCAGTCTAAAAGCGGCATACGACGAGCAGTACTTC	TRBV7-8	TRBJ2-7	NA	NA